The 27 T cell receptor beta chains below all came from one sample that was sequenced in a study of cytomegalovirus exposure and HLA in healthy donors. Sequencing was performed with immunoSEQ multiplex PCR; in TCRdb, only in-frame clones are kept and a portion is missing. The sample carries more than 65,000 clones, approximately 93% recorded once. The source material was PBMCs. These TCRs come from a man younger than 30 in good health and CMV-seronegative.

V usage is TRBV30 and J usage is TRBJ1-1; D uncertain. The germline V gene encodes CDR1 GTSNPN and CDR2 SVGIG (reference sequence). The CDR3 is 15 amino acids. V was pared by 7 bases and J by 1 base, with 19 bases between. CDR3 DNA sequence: TGTGCCTCAAACGCCCACTGGGCGACGAACACTGAAGCTTTCTTT. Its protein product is CASNAHWATNTEAFF. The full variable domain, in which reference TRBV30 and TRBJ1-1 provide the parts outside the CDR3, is SQTIHQWPATLVQPVGSPLSLECTVEGTSNPNLYWYRQAAGRGLQLLFYSVGIGQISSEVPQNLSASRPQDRQFILSSKKLLLSDSGFYLCASNAHWATNTEAFFGQGTRLTVV.

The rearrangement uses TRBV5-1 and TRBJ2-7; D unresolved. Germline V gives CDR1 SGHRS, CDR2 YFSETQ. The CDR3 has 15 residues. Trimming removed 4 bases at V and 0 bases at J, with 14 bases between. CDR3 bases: TGCGCCAGCAGCGCCCAACCGGTCGGCTCCTACGAGCAGTACTTC. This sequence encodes CASSAQPVGSYEQYF.

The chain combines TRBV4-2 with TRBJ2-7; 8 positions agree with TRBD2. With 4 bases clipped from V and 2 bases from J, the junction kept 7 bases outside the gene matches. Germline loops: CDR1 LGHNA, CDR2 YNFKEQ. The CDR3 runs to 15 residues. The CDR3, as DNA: TGTGCCAGCAGCCCACCGAGCGGGGGACCCTACGAGCAGTACTTC. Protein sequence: CASSPPSGGPYEQYF.

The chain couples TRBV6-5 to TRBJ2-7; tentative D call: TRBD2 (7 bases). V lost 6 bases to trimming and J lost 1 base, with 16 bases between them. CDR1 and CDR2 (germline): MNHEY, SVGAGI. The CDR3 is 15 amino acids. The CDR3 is CASRGGANPSYEQYF. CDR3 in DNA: TGTGCCAGCAGGGGGGGGGCTAACCCTTCCTACGAGCAGTACTTC.

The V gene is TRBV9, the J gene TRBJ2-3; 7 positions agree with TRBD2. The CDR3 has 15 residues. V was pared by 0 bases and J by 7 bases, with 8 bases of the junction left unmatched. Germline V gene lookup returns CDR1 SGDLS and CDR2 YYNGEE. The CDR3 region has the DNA TGTGCCAGCAGCGTAGAGGTGGCGGGAGTATATACGCAGTATTTT. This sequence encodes CASSVEVAGVYTQYF.

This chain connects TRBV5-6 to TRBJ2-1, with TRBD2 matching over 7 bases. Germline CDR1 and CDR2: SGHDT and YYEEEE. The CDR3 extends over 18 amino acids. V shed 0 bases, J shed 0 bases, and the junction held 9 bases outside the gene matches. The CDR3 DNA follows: TGTGCCAGCAGCTTGGAGAGTAGCGGGCCGAGCTCCTACAATGAGCAGTTCTTC. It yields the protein CASSLESSGPSSYNEQFF.

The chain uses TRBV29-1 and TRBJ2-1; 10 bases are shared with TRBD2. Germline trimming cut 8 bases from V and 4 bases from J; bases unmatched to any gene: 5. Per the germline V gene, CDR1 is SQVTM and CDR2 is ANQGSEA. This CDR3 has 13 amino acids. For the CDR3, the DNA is TGCAGCTTTCGGACTAGCGGTTACAATGAGCAGTTCTTC. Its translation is CSFRTSGYNEQFF.

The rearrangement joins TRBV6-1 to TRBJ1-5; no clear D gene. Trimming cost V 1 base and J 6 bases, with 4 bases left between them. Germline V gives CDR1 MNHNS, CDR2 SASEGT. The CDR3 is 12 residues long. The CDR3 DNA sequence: TGTGCCAGCAGTGAAGATAGTCAGCCCCAGCATTTT. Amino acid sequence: CASSEDSQPQHF.

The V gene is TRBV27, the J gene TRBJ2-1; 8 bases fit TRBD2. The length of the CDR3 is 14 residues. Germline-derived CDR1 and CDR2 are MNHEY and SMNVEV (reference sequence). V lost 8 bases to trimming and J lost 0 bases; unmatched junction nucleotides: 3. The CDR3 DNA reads TGTGCCAGCTACGGGAGGGCCTCCTACAATGAGCAGTTCTTC. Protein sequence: CASYGRASYNEQFF.

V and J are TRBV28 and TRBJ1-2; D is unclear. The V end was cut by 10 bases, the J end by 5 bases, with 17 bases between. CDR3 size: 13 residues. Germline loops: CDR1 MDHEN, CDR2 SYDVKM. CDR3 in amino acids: CATKTSGGYGYTF. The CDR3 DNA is TGTGCCACCAAAACCTCAGGAGGTTATGGCTACACCTTC.

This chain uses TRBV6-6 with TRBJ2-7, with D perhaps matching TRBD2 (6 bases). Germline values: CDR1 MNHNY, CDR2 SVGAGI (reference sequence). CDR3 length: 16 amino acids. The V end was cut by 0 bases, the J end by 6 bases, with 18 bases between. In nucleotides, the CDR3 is TGTGCCAGCAGTTACTCGATGCCACCGGGACTTTTCGAGCAGTACTTC. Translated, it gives CASSYSMPPGLFEQYF.

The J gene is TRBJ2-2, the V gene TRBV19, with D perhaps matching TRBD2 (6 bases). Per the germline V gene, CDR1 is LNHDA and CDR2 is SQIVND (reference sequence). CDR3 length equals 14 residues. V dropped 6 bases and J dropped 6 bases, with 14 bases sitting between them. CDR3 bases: TGTGCCAGTAGCCTGTCTAGCGCAGCCGGGGAGCTGTTTTTT. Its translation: CASSLSSAAGELFF. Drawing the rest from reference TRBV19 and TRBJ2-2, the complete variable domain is DGGITQSPKYLFRKEGQNVTLSCEQNLNHDAMYWYRQDPGQGLRLIYYSQIVNDFQKGDIAEGYSVSREKKESFPLTVTSAQKNPTAFYLCASSLSSAAGELFFGEGSRLTVL.

As DNA, the CDR3 is TGTGCCAGCAGCCCACAGGGGGCAGGGGCTAATGAAAAACTGTTTTTT. Translation: CASSPQGAGANEKLFF. The V and J genes are TRBV7-9 and TRBJ1-4; 9 bases map to TRBD1. Losses at the gene ends were 5 bases for V and 3 bases for J; bases not matched to a gene: 7. Germline CDR1 reads SEHNR; CDR2 reads FQNEAQ (reference sequence). This CDR3 is 16 amino acids long.

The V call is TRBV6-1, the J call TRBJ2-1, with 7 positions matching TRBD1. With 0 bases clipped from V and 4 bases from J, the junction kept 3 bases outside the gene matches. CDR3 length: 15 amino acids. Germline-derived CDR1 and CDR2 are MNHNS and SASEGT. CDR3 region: CASSEATGIYNEQFF. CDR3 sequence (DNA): TGTGCCAGCAGTGAAGCGACAGGGATTTACAATGAGCAGTTCTTC.

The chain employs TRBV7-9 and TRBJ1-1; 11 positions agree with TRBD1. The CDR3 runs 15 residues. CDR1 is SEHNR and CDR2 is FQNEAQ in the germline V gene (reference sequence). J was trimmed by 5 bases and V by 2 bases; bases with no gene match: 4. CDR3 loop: CASSLLGQGGTEAFF. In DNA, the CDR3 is TGTGCCAGCAGCTTATTGGGACAGGGGGGAACTGAAGCTTTCTTT.

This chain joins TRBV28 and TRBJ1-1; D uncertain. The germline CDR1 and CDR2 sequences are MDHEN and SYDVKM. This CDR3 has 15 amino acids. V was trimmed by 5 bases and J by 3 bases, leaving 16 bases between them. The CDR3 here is CASSAYTLGDTEAFF. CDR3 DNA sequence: TGTGCCAGCAGTGCCTACACACTGGGAGACACTGAAGCTTTCTTT.

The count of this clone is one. CDR3 loop: CASSPQDRGLRAFF. The CDR3 DNA follows: TGTGCCAGCTCACCGCAGGACAGGGGGCTGCGAGCTTTCTTT. V usage is TRBV18 and J usage is TRBJ1-1; the match to TRBD1 covers 11 bases. CDR1 and CDR2 (germline): KGHSH, LQKENI. The junction had 7 bases not matched to a gene; V was cut back by 3 bases and J by 10 bases. The CDR3 length is 14 residues.

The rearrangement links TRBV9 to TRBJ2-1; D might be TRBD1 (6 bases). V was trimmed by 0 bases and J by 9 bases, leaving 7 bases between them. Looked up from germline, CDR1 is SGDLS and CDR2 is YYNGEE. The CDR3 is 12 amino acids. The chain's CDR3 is CASSVEGGEQFF. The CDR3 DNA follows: TGTGCCAGCAGCGTAGAAGGGGGTGAGCAGTTCTTC. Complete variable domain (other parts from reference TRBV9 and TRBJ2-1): DSGVTQTPKHLITATGQRVTLRCSPRSGDLSVYWYQQSLDQGLQFLIQYYNGEERAKGNILERFSAQQFPDLHSELNLSSLELGDSALYFCASSVEGGEQFFGPGTRLTVL.

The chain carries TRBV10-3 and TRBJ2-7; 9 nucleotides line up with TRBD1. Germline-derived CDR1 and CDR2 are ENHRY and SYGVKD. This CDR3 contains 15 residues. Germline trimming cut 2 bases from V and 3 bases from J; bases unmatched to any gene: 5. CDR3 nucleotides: TGTGCCATCAGTGAGGGGACAGGGACCCACTACGAGCAGTACTTC. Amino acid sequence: CAISEGTGTHYEQYF.

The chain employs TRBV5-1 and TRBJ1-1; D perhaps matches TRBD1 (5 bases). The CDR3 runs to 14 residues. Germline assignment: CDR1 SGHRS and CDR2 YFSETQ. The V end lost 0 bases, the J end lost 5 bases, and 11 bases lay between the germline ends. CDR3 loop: CASSLEVRETEAFF. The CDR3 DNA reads TGCGCCAGCAGCTTGGAGGTCAGGGAAACTGAAGCTTTCTTT.

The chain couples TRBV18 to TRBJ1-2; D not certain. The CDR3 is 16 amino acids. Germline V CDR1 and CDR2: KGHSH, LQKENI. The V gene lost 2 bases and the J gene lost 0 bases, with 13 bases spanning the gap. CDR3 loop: CASSPFGRPANYGYTF. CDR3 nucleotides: TGTGCCAGCTCACCATTCGGCAGGCCTGCTAACTATGGCTACACCTTC.

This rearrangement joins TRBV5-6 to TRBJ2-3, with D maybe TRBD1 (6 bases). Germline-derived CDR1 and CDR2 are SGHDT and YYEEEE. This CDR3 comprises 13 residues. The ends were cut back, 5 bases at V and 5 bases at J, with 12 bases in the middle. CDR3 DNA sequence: TGTGCCAGCAGGCCAACAGGGATAGATACGCAGTATTTT. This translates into CASRPTGIDTQYF.

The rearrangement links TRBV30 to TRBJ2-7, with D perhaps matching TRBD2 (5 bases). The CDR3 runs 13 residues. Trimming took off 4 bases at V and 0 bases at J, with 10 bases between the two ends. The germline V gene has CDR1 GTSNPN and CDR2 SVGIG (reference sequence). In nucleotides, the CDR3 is TGTGCCTGGAACGGCGGGTACTCCTACGAGCAGTACTTC. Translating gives CAWNGGYSYEQYF.

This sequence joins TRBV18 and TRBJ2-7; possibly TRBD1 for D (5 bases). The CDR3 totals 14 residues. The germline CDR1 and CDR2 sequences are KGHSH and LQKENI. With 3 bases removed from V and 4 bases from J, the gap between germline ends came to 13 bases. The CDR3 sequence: CASSPRSGLYEQYF. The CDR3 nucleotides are TGTGCCAGCTCACCCCGTTCAGGGCTGTACGAGCAGTACTTC.

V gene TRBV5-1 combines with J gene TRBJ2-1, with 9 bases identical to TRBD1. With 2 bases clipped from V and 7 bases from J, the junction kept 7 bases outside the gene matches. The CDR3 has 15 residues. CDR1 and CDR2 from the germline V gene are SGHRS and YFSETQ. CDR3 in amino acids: CASSLPRDRDNEQFF. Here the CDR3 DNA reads TGCGCCAGCAGCTTACCCCGGGACAGGGATAATGAGCAGTTCTTC.

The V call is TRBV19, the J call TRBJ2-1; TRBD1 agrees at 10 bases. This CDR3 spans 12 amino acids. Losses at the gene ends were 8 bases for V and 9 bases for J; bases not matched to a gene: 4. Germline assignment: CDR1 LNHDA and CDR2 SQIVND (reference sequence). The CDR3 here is CASHGQGGEQFF. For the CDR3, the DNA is TGTGCCAGTCACGGACAGGGGGGTGAGCAGTTCTTC. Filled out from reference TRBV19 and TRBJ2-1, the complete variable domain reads DGGITQSPKYLFRKEGQNVTLSCEQNLNHDAMYWYRQDPGQGLRLIYYSQIVNDFQKGDIAEGYSVSREKKESFPLTVTSAQKNPTAFYLCASHGQGGEQFFGPGTRLTVL.

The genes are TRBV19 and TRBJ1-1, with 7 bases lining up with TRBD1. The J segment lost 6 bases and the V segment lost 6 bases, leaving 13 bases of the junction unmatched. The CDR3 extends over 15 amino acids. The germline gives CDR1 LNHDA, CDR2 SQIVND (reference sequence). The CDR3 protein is CASSWGRTGKSEAFF. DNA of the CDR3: TGTGCCAGTAGCTGGGGTCGGACAGGCAAATCTGAAGCTTTCTTT.